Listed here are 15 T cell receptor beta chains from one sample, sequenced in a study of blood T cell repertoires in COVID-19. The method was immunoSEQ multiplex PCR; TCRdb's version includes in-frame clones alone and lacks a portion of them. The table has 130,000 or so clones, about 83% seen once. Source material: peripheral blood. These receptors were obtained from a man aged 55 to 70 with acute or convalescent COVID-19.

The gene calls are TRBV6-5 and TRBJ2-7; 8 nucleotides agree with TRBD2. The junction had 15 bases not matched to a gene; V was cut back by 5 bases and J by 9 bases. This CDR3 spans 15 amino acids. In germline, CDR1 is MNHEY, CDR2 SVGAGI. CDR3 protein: CASSRGASGLNPQYF. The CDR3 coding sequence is TGTGCCAGCAGTCGGGGGGCTAGCGGGCTAAACCCGCAGTACTTC.

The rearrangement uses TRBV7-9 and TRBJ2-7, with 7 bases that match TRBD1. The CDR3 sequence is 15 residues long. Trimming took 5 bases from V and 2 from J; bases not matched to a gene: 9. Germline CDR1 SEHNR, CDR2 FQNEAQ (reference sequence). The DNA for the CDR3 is TGTGCCAGCAGCCTCCAGACAGGGCTACCCTACGAGCAGTACTTC. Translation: CASSLQTGLPYEQYF.

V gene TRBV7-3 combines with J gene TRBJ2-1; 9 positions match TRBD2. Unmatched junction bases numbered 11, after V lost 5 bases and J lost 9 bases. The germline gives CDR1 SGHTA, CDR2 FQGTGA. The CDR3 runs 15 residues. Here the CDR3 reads CASSPRLAGEAEQFF. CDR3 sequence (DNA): TGTGCCAGCAGCCCCCGCTTAGCGGGAGAGGCTGAGCAGTTCTTC.

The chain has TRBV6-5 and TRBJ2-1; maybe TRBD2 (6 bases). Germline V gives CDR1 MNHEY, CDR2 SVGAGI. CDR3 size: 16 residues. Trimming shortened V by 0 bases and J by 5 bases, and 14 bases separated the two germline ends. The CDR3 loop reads CASSYSILAINNEQFF. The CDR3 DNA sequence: TGTGCCAGCAGTTACTCGATTCTAGCGATCAACAATGAGCAGTTCTTC.

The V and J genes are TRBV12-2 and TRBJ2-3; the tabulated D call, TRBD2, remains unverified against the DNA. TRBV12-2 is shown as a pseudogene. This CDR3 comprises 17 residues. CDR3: CASRLRTLAGRTDTQYF. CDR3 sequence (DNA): TGTGCAAGTCGCTTAAGGACACTAGCGGGACGCACAGATACGCAGTATTTT.

The CDR3 reads CASSGVSGRAGELFF. The CDR3 DNA sequence: TGTGCCAGCAGTGGGGTGAGCGGGAGGGCCGGGGAGCTGTTTTTT. This rearrangement joins TRBV2 to TRBJ2-2, with 10 bases aligning to TRBD2. V was clipped by 4 bases and J by 6 bases; unmatched bases: 5. The germline V gene has CDR1 SNHLY and CDR2 FYNNEI. The CDR3 runs 15 residues.

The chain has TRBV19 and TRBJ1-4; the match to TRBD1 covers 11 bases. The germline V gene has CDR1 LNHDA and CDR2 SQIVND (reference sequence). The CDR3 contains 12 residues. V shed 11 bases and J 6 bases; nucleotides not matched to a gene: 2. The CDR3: CASGQGDEKLFF. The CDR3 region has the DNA TGTGCCTCGGGACAGGGGGATGAAAAACTGTTTTTT.

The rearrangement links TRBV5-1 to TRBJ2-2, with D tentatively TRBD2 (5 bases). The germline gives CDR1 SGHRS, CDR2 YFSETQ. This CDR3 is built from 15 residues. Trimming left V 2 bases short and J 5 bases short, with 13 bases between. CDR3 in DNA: TGCGCCAGCAGCTTAAGAGGGCCGAGGACCGGGGAGCTGTTTTTT. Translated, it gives CASSLRGPRTGELFF.

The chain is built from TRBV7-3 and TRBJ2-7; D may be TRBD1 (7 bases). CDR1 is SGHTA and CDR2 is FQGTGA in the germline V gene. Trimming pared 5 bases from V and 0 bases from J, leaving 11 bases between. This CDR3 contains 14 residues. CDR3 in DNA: TGTGCCAGCAGCGCGGGACAGCACTCCTACGAGCAGTACTTC. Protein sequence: CASSAGQHSYEQYF.

CDR3 sequence (DNA): TGTGCCAGCAGCTTATCAGGTCGTGAGCAGTTCTTC. This gives the protein CASSLSGREQFF. The chain joins TRBV7-9 to TRBJ2-1; no clear D gene. The length of the CDR3 is 12 residues. The V gene lost 2 bases and the J gene lost 9 bases, with 8 bases spanning the gap. CDR1 is SEHNR, CDR2 FQNEAQ, per germline (reference sequence).

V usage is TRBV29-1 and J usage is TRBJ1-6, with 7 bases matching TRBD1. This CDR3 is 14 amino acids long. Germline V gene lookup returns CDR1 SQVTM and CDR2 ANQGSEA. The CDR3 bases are TGCAGTTACACCCACAGGGGCCCAAATTCACCCCTCCACTTT. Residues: CSYTHRGPNSPLHF.

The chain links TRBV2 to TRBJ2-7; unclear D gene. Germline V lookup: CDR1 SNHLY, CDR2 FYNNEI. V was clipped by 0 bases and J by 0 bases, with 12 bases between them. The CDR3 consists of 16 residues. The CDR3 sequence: CASSEAGSLSSYEQYF. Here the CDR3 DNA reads TGTGCCAGCAGTGAAGCGGGCTCCCTCAGCTCCTACGAGCAGTACTTC. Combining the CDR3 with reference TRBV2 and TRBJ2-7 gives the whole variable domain EPEVTQTPSHQVTQMGQEVILRCVPISNHLYFYWYRQILGQKVEFLVSFYNNEISEKSEIFDDQFSVERPDGSNFTLKIRSTKLEDSAMYFCASSEAGSLSSYEQYFGPGTRLTVT.

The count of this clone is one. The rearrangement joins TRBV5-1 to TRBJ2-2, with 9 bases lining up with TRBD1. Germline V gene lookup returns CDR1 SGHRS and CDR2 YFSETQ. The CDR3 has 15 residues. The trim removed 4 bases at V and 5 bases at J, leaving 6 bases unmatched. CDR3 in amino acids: CASSPGQGFTGELFF. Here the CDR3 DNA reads TGCGCCAGCAGCCCGGGACAGGGTTTTACCGGGGAGCTGTTTTTT.

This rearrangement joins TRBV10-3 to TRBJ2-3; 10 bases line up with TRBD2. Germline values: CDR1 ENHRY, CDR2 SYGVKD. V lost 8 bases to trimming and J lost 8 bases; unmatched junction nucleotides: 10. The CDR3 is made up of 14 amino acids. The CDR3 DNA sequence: TGTGCCATCTGGGAGGGGACTAGCGAAGGTACGCAGTATTTT. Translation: CAIWEGTSEGTQYF.

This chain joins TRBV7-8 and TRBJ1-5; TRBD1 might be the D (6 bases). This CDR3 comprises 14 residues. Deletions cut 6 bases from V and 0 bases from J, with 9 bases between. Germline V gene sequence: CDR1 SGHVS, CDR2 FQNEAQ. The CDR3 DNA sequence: TGTGCCAGCAGTGGGGGCGATAGCAATCAGCCCCAGCATTTT. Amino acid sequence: CASSGGDSNQPQHF.